Listed here are 14 T cell receptor beta chains from one sample, sequenced in a study of blood T cell repertoires in COVID-19. The table came from immunoSEQ multiplex PCR; TCRdb's copy has only in-frame clones and leaves some out. The sample carries around 68,000 clones, under 95% recorded once. Sequences were obtained from peripheral blood. These receptors came from a man aged 65-85 years with active COVID-19.

As DNA, the CDR3 is TGTGCCAGCAGTCTAGCGGGGGGGCTCACATCGGAGACCCAGTACTTC. Its translation is CASSLAGGLTSETQYF. The chain combines TRBV28 with TRBJ2-5; 12 bases are shared with TRBD2. J was trimmed by 5 bases and V by 5 bases; bases with no gene match: 9. CDR3 length: 16 amino acids. In germline, CDR1 is MDHEN, CDR2 SYDVKM.

This chain connects TRBV5-4 to TRBJ2-2; maybe TRBD2 (5 bases). There are 15 residues in the CDR3. CDR1 SGHNT and CDR2 YYREEE come from the germline V gene (reference sequence). The V gene lost 2 bases and the J gene lost 0 bases, with 8 bases spanning the gap. Written as DNA, the CDR3 is TGTGCCAGCAGCTTTCGGACTTCGAACACCGGGGAGCTGTTTTTT. Translation gives CASSFRTSNTGELFF.

J is TRBJ2-2 and V is TRBV18, with 14 positions matching TRBD2. CDR1 is KGHSH, CDR2 LQKENI, per germline. The CDR3 totals 17 residues. With V trimmed by 8 bases and J by 1 base, 6 bases remained unmatched. CDR3 nucleotides: TGTGCCAGCCAGGGACTAGCGGGGGCCGAGAACACCGGGGAGCTGTTTTTT. Translation: CASQGLAGAENTGELFF.

Here the CDR3 DNA reads TGTGCCAGCAGCGTAGCGCCTAGCGGGGGCACAGATACGCAGTATTTT. Translating gives CASSVAPSGGTDTQYF. The chain joins TRBV9 to TRBJ2-3, with 9 bases identical to TRBD2. V lost 0 bases and J lost 1; bases outside the gene matches: 3. Germline V gives CDR1 SGDLS, CDR2 YYNGEE. This CDR3 is built from 16 residues.

This chain uses TRBV18 with TRBJ1-3; 7 bases match TRBD1. The ends lost 3 bases at V and 0 bases at J; junction bases unmatched: 11. Germline V lookup: CDR1 KGHSH, CDR2 LQKENI. The CDR3 extends over 18 amino acids. CDR3 nucleotide sequence: TGTGCCAGCTCACCTACCCAGGGGGGAATAATCTCTGGAAACACCATATATTTT. Protein: CASSPTQGGIISGNTIYF.

J is TRBJ2-1 and V is TRBV19; 8 nucleotides match TRBD2. The CDR3 spans 16 residues. After removal of 7 bases from V and 0 bases from J, the junction contained 8 bases not matched to a gene. CDR1 and CDR2 from the germline V gene are LNHDA and SQIVND (reference sequence). The CDR3 coding sequence is TGTGCCAGTATGGCTAGCGGGTACCTCTCCTACAATGAGCAGTTCTTC. It codes for CASMASGYLSYNEQFF.

CDR3 in amino acids: CASSKLMRGVGGYTF. The CDR3 nucleotides read TGTGCCAGCAGCAAATTAATGCGGGGTGTCGGTGGCTACACCTTC. The chain combines TRBV21-1 with TRBJ1-2. TRBV21-1 is a pseudogene. The CDR3 has 15 amino acids.

The V and J genes are TRBV28 and TRBJ2-1; 9 positions agree with TRBD2. The V gene end was trimmed by 8 bases and the J gene end by 9 bases; junction bases not matched to a gene: 11. CDR3 length: 14 residues. Looked up from germline, CDR1 is MDHEN and CDR2 is SYDVKM. The CDR3 loop is CASGGVAGAPEQFF. DNA of the CDR3: TGTGCCAGCGGTGGGGTAGCGGGGGCACCTGAGCAGTTCTTC. Based on the CDR3 plus reference TRBV28 and TRBJ2-1, the full variable domain is DVKVTQSSRYLVKRTGEKVFLECVQDMDHENMFWYRQDPGLGLRLIYFSYDVKMKEKGDIPEGYSVSREKKERFSLILESASTNQTSMYLCASGGVAGAPEQFFGPGTRLTVL.

The rearrangement links TRBV25-1 to TRBJ2-1, with D perhaps matching TRBD1 (6 bases). V was cut by 3 bases and J by 0 bases, with 9 bases left in between. This CDR3 is built from 15 residues. Germline assignment: CDR1 MGHDK and CDR2 SYGVNS. This CDR3 is CASSEDSHSYNEQFF. The CDR3 coding sequence is TGTGCCAGCAGTGAGGACAGTCACTCCTACAATGAGCAGTTCTTC.

This rearrangement joins TRBV10-3 to TRBJ2-2, with 9 bases identical to TRBD1. The V segment lost 6 bases and the J segment 7 bases; nucleotides outside the gene matches: 9. The germline V gene encodes CDR1 ENHRY and CDR2 SYGVKD. The CDR3 has 15 amino acids. CDR3 sequence: CAIRDRGGYDGELFF. The CDR3, as DNA: TGTGCCATCAGGGACAGGGGCGGGTACGACGGGGAGCTGTTTTTT.

The chain combines TRBV6-5 with TRBJ1-3, with D possibly being TRBD1 (5 bases). CDR1 MNHEY and CDR2 SVGAGI come from the germline V gene. CDR3 length equals 15 residues. V was pared by 6 bases and J by 0 bases, with 12 bases between. DNA for the CDR3: TGTGCCAGCAGATCACACACAGGCTCTGGAAACACCATATATTTT. As protein: CASRSHTGSGNTIYF.

The rearrangement uses TRBV6-2 or TRBV6-3 and TRBJ2-3; D is unresolved. The ends were cut back, 2 bases at V and 0 bases at J, with 12 bases in the middle. Per germline, CDR1 MNHEY and CDR2 SVGEGT. This CDR3 is built from 16 residues. CDR3 protein: CASSYLRNWSTDTQYF. The CDR3 DNA reads TGTGCCAGCAGTTACCTCCGCAACTGGAGCACAGATACGCAGTATTTT.

V usage is TRBV6-5 and J usage is TRBJ1-5, with TRBD1 identical over 11 bases. The V and J ends lost 10 bases and 4 bases, in that order; junction bases with no gene match: 9. The CDR3 runs 15 residues. Germline V gene sequence: CDR1 MNHEY, CDR2 SVGAGI. DNA for the CDR3: TGTGCCACCAGGGACAGGGGGACGCCAAATCAGCCCCAGCATTTT. This codes for CATRDRGTPNQPQHF.

The V gene is TRBV4-1, the J gene TRBJ2-1, with D possibly being TRBD2 (5 bases). Trimming cost V 6 bases and J 5 bases, with 17 bases left between them. Germline CDR1 is MGHRA and CDR2 is YSYEKL. The CDR3 extends over 15 amino acids. The CDR3 reads CASSPPSRNHNEQFF. CDR3 nucleotide sequence: TGCGCCAGCAGTCCACCTAGCAGGAATCACAATGAGCAGTTCTTC.